These 21 T cell receptor beta chains came from one sample sequenced in a study of blood T cell repertoires in COVID-19 (dated by TCRdb to about 2020). Libraries came from the immunoSEQ multiplex PCR assay. TCRdb re-hosts the immuneACCESS table, in-frame sequences only. Its copies lack some clones; in the studies checked, an unresolved V gene accounts for under half of them, and the cause for the rest is not known. Within this sample are 46,000 or so clones, with about 88% of them counted one time only. Roughly 19% of the sample is in the top ten clones. Specimen: peripheral blood. These receptors all stem from a man between 65 and 80 years old with active COVID-19.

The chain employs TRBV4-1 and TRBJ2-7; no clear D. Per the germline V gene, CDR1 is MGHRA and CDR2 is YSYEKL. V was shortened by 1 base and J by 0 bases, with 10 bases between the two germline ends. The CDR3 covers 15 residues. CDR3 sequence: CASSQASFSSYEQYF. The CDR3, as DNA: TGCGCCAGCAGCCAAGCGTCATTTAGCTCCTACGAGCAGTACTTC.

This chain links TRBV25-1 with TRBJ2-3; D might be TRBD1 (6 bases). Germline CDR1 MGHDK, CDR2 SYGVNS. Trimming removed 4 bases at V and 6 bases at J, with 14 bases between. The CDR3 sequence is 14 residues long. The CDR3 reads CASSGGQPWDTQYF. The CDR3 DNA follows: TGTGCCAGCAGTGGGGGGCAGCCGTGGGATACGCAGTATTTT.

The CDR3 sequence is CASTERENTYEQYF. The CDR3 nucleotides read TGTGCCAGCACTGAGCGGGAGAATACATACGAGCAGTACTTC. This rearrangement joins TRBV28 to TRBJ2-7; 8 bases are shared with TRBD2. Germline CDR1 MDHEN, CDR2 SYDVKM. The CDR3 totals 14 residues. J gave up 4 bases and V 7 bases, and 9 bases lay outside the gene matches.

The CDR3 DNA reads as TGTGCCAGCAGCACCGGGACAGGGAAATACGAGCAGTACTTC. It specifies CASSTGTGKYEQYF. The V gene is TRBV5-8, the J gene TRBJ2-7, with 9 positions matching TRBD1. CDR3 length equals 14 residues. Germline trimming cut 4 bases from V and 4 bases from J; bases unmatched to any gene: 6. Looked up from germline, CDR1 is SGHTS and CDR2 is YDEGEE.

This clone was seen a single time. The J gene is TRBJ2-5, the V gene TRBV19; 12 bases agree with TRBD2. Losses at the gene ends were 3 bases for V and 2 bases for J; bases not matched to a gene: 4. The CDR3 consists of 16 residues. The germline V gene encodes CDR1 LNHDA and CDR2 SQIVND (reference sequence). As DNA, the CDR3 is TGTGCCAGTAGTATCGGTGGACTAGCGGGACAAGAGACCCAGTACTTC. Translated: CASSIGGLAGQETQYF.

This clone was observed a single time. Other DNA sequences in this specimen translate into the identical CDR3. The CDR3 DNA reads as TGTGCCATCAGCGAGGCCGCGGGATACGAGCAGTACTTC. This sequence encodes CAISEAAGYEQYF. The chain combines TRBV10-3 with TRBJ2-7, with D perhaps matching TRBD2 (6 bases). The CDR3 contains 13 residues. The ends were cut back, 6 bases at V and 4 bases at J, with 13 bases in the middle. Germline CDR1 and CDR2: ENHRY and SYGVKD.

This rearrangement joins TRBV5-6 to TRBJ1-3, with 7 nucleotides matching TRBD1. The CDR3 is 14 residues long. Germline V gene sequence: CDR1 SGHDT, CDR2 YYEEEE. J gave up 2 bases and V 5 bases, and 4 bases lay outside the gene matches. The CDR3 nucleotides read TGTGCCAGCAGGCGGGACAGCGCTGGAAACACCATATATTTT. It encodes CASRRDSAGNTIYF.

The rearrangement joins TRBV6-2 or TRBV6-3 to TRBJ1-1, with D perhaps TRBD1 (6 bases). V was shortened by 6 bases and J by 0 bases, with 14 bases between the two germline ends. Germline loops: CDR1 MNHEY, CDR2 SVGEGT. The CDR3 is 15 residues long. DNA for the CDR3: TGTGCCAGCAGCCACAGGACAGCCTTGAACACTGAAGCTTTCTTT. As protein: CASSHRTALNTEAFF.

This clone was detected once. The chain combines TRBV5-1 with TRBJ1-5; 10 bases align to TRBD1. The CDR3 is 16 residues long. Germline V gene sequence: CDR1 SGHRS, CDR2 YFSETQ. The trim removed 4 bases at V and 0 bases at J, leaving 4 bases unmatched. The CDR3 here is CASSPRDRGSNQPQHF. The CDR3 region has the DNA TGCGCCAGCAGCCCTCGGGACAGGGGTAGCAATCAGCCCCAGCATTTT.

The CDR3 loop is CASSISTDTQYF. CDR3 coding DNA: TGTGCCAGCAGCATAAGCACAGATACGCAGTATTTT. The genes are TRBV7-2 and TRBJ2-3; D call uncertain. V was trimmed by 5 bases and J by 0 bases, leaving 3 bases between them. Germline loops: CDR1 SGHTA, CDR2 FQGNSA. The CDR3 extends over 12 amino acids.

This clone has a handful of counts. This chain joins TRBV9 and TRBJ1-3; no clear D gene. Germline CDR1 is SGDLS and CDR2 is YYNGEE. The CDR3 runs to 14 residues. The V end lost 4 bases, the J end lost 0 bases, and 8 bases lay between the germline ends. In nucleotides, the CDR3 is TGTGCCAGCAGCCCTGGGAGCTCTGGAAACACCATATATTTT. Translating it yields CASSPGSSGNTIYF.

This chain connects TRBV19 to TRBJ2-2; 8 bases are shared with TRBD2. The V and J ends lost 6 bases and 5 bases, in that order; junction bases with no gene match: 2. CDR3 size: 13 residues. The germline CDR1 and CDR2 sequences are LNHDA and SQIVND (reference sequence). CDR3 DNA: TGTGCCAGTAGGCGGGGGGTTACCGGGGAGCTGTTTTTT. Translation: CASRRGVTGELFF.

This clone appeared a few times. CDR3 protein: CASSPPGQGRSPLHF. The CDR3, as DNA: TGCGCCAGCAGCCCTCCGGGACAGGGCCGATCACCCCTCCACTTT. This chain joins TRBV4-1 and TRBJ1-6; 9 bases fit TRBD1. J lost 10 bases, V lost 4 bases, and 8 bases had no gene match. The CDR3 covers 15 residues. Germline V gene lookup returns CDR1 MGHRA and CDR2 YSYEKL.

The CDR3 loop is CASSQELRGSKNIQYF. The CDR3 DNA reads as TGTGCCAGCAGCCAAGAGCTCAGGGGCTCCAAAAACATTCAGTACTTC. The V and J genes are TRBV4-2 and TRBJ2-4; D may be TRBD1 (6 bases). V was shortened by 0 bases and J by 2 bases, with 11 bases between the two germline ends. The CDR3 has 16 residues. Germline assignment: CDR1 LGHNA and CDR2 YNFKEQ.

The CDR3 protein is CASSTTGGTDTQYF. The CDR3 DNA is TGTGCCAGCAGCACGACAGGGGGCACAGATACGCAGTATTTT. J is TRBJ2-3 and V is TRBV7-2; 8 bases match TRBD1. In germline, CDR1 is SGHTA, CDR2 FQGNSA. CDR3 length equals 14 residues. The junction had 2 bases not matched to a gene; V was cut back by 5 bases and J by 1 base.

The V and J genes are TRBV12-3 or TRBV12-4 and TRBJ2-2; 9 positions agree with TRBD1. The J segment lost 8 bases and the V segment lost 11 bases, leaving 9 bases of the junction unmatched. This CDR3 comprises 13 residues. CDR3 nucleotides: TGTGCCGGTCAACAGGGGGCTTTGGGGGAGCTGTTTTTT. This codes for CAGQQGALGELFF.

In this sample, this clone turned up once. This chain connects TRBV7-7 to TRBJ2-1, with 8 bases identical to TRBD2. The CDR3 has 15 residues. After removal of 2 bases from V and 10 bases from J, the junction contained 10 bases not matched to a gene. The V gene's germline CDR1 is SSHAT and CDR2 FNYEAQ (reference sequence). CDR3: CASSLSWTSLAEQFF. The CDR3 DNA is TGTGCCAGCAGCTTAAGCTGGACTAGCCTGGCGGAGCAGTTCTTC.

The V gene is TRBV6-5, the J gene TRBJ1-5; TRBD1 agrees at 7 bases. V dropped 2 bases and J dropped 6; count of bases not matched to a gene: 4. CDR1 MNHEY and CDR2 SVGAGI come from the germline V gene. The CDR3 is 14 amino acids. The CDR3 reads CASSYHRGAQPQHF. The CDR3 bases are TGTGCCAGCAGTTACCACAGGGGTGCTCAGCCCCAGCATTTT.

The rearrangement joins TRBV9 to TRBJ2-2, with TRBD2 as a possible D gene (6 bases). The CDR3 length is 14 residues. Trimming pared 10 bases from V and 4 bases from J, leaving 17 bases between. The germline CDR1 and CDR2 sequences are SGDLS and YYNGEE. The CDR3 DNA follows: TGTGCCTCCTCGCGTGGAGGGACCACCGGGGAGCTGTTTTTT. Protein sequence: CASSRGGTTGELFF.

The CDR3 DNA reads as TGTGCCAGCAGCTTAGCGGCGGGCCGGGGCTCTGGAAACACCATATATTTT. Translating gives CASSLAAGRGSGNTIYF. This chain uses TRBV7-6 with TRBJ1-3; the D is unclear. Germline lookup yields CDR1 SGHVS and CDR2 FNYEAQ. Trimming shortened V by 0 bases and J by 0 bases, and 12 bases separated the two germline ends. This CDR3 comprises 17 residues.

V is TRBV7-6 and J is TRBJ2-1; 7 bases fit TRBD1. This CDR3 has 15 residues. Per the germline V gene, CDR1 is SGHVS and CDR2 is FNYEAQ. J gave up 6 bases and V 5 bases, and 10 bases lay outside the gene matches. CDR3 sequence (DNA): TGTGCCAGCAGCATCCCGGGACAGCTAGGCAATGAGCAGTTCTTC. Translated, it gives CASSIPGQLGNEQFF.